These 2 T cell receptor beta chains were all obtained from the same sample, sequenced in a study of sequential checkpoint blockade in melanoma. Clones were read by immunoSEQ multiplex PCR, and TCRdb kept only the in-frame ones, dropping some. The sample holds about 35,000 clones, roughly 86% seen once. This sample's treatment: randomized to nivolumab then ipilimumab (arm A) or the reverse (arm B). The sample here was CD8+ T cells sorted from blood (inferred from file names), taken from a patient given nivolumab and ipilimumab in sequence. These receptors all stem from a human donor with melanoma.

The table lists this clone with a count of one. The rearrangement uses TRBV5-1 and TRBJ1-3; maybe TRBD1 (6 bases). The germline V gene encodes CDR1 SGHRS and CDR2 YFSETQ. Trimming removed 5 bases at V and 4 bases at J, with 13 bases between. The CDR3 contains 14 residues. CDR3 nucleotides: TGCGCCAGCAGTTCGACAGGTCCCGGAAACACCATATATTTT. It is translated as CASSSTGPGNTIYF.

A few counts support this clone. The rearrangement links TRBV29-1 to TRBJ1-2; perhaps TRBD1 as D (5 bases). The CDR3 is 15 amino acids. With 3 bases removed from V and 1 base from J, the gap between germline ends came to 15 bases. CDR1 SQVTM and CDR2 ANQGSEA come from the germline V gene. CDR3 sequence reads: CSVDSTVGVNYGYTF. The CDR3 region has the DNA TGCAGCGTTGACTCGACAGTCGGAGTTAACTATGGCTACACCTTC.